The 27 T cell receptor beta chains listed next were all sequenced from one sample in a study of blood T cell repertoires in COVID-19. Sequencing was performed with immunoSEQ multiplex PCR; in TCRdb, only in-frame clones are kept and a portion is missing. The sample has almost 350,000 clones, approximately 89% seen once. Source material: peripheral blood. Receptors originate from a woman in her fifties or sixties with COVID-19, enrolled during active disease.

V is TRBV7-6 and J is TRBJ1-3, with a possible D match to TRBD1 (5 bases). The V and J ends lost 5 bases and 1 base respectively, with 18 bases between them. Germline V lookup: CDR1 SGHVS, CDR2 FNYEAQ. CDR3 length: 17 residues. CDR3 sequence: CASSPEIREESGNTIYF. CDR3 DNA sequence: TGTGCCAGCAGCCCAGAGATCAGGGAAGAGTCTGGAAACACCATATATTTT.

CDR3 region: CASSQAGKYSYEQYF. In DNA, the CDR3 is TGTGCCAGCAGCCAAGCAGGGAAATACTCCTACGAGCAGTACTTC. The chain combines TRBV3-1 (or the pseudogene TRBV3-2) with TRBJ2-7; weak D call: TRBD1 (5 bases). This CDR3 has 15 residues. V gave up 1 base and J gave up 0 bases, with 10 bases separating them. The V gene's germline CDR1 is LGHDT and CDR2 YNNKEL (reference sequence).

The V and J genes are TRBV3-1 (or the pseudogene TRBV3-2) and TRBJ1-1; 7 bases agree with TRBD1. Germline lookup yields CDR1 LGHDT and CDR2 YNNKEL (reference sequence). The CDR3 contains 14 residues. Losses at the gene ends were 2 bases for V and 7 bases for J; bases not matched to a gene: 7. Here the CDR3 DNA reads TGTGCCAGCAGCCAACCAGGGGGAACTAGTGAAGCTTTCTTT. Translating it yields CASSQPGGTSEAFF.

The genes are TRBV9 and TRBJ1-5; 7 nucleotides match TRBD1. Trimming at V came to 4 bases and at J to 5 bases, leaving 9 bases not matched to a gene. The CDR3 has 15 residues. Germline assignment: CDR1 SGDLS and CDR2 YYNGEE. Here the CDR3 reads CASSPEGQYHQPQHF. DNA of the CDR3: TGTGCCAGCAGCCCCGAGGGACAGTACCATCAGCCCCAGCATTTT. Full variable domain (rest looked up from reference TRBV9 and TRBJ1-5): DSGVTQTPKHLITATGQRVTLRCSPRSGDLSVYWYQQSLDQGLQFLIQYYNGEERAKGNILERFSAQQFPDLHSELNLSSLELGDSALYFCASSPEGQYHQPQHFGDGTRLSIL.

This clone occurred once. The chain couples TRBV2 to TRBJ1-4; D not certain. V dropped 5 bases and J dropped 0 bases, with 10 bases sitting between them. The CDR3 is made up of 15 amino acids. From germline, CDR1 is SNHLY and CDR2 FYNNEI. The CDR3 sequence: CASSRLLPTNEKLFF. CDR3 DNA: TGTGCCAGCAGTAGACTACTACCAACTAATGAAAAACTGTTTTTT.

This clone has just a few counts. The V and J genes are TRBV11-1 and TRBJ1-1; tentative D call: TRBD1 (5 bases). The CDR3 has 14 residues. The V gene's germline CDR1 is SGHAT and CDR2 FQDESV (reference sequence). V was shortened by 8 bases and J by 1 base, with 14 bases between the two germline ends. The CDR3 DNA reads TGTGCCAGCGCGAGTCTGGGGCAGAACACTGAAGCTTTCTTT. Translating gives CASASLGQNTEAFF.

This clone has more than one count but fewer than ten. V is TRBV29-1 and J is TRBJ1-1; TRBD1 might be the D (5 bases). The CDR3 runs 12 residues. Deletions cut 3 bases from V and 6 bases from J, with 11 bases between. Germline-derived CDR1 and CDR2 are SQVTM and ANQGSEA. The CDR3 protein is CSVDPDTSEAFF. The CDR3 nucleotides are TGCAGCGTTGACCCGGACACATCTGAAGCTTTCTTT. Full variable domain (outside the CDR3, taken from reference TRBV29-1 and TRBJ1-1): SAVISQKPSRDICQRGTSLTIQCQVDSQVTMMFWYRQQPGQSLTLIATANQGSEATYESGFVIDKFPISRPNLTFSTLTVSNMSPEDSSIYLCSVDPDTSEAFFGQGTRLTVV.

The V gene is TRBV4-2, the J gene TRBJ1-2; maybe TRBD1 (5 bases). Germline values: CDR1 LGHNA, CDR2 YNFKEQ. The CDR3 length is 13 residues. V lost 2 bases to trimming and J lost 6 bases, with 10 bases between them. The CDR3 reads CASSQPGRDGYTF. The CDR3 DNA is TGTGCCAGCAGCCAACCAGGGCGAGATGGCTACACCTTC.

The chain joins TRBV3-1 (or the pseudogene TRBV3-2) to TRBJ2-7, with D possibly TRBD2 on 6 matching bases. Trimming pared 4 bases from V and 2 bases from J, leaving 15 bases between. CDR1 LGHDT and CDR2 YNNKEL come from the germline V gene (reference sequence). This CDR3 has 15 residues. DNA of the CDR3: TGTGCCAGCAGCCGACCGGGTGGGGGGACCTACGAGCAGTACTTC. Amino acids: CASSRPGGGTYEQYF.

The chain carries TRBV19 and TRBJ1-5; a weak D match, TRBD1 (6 bases). The germline CDR1 and CDR2 sequences are LNHDA and SQIVND (reference sequence). The ends were cut back, 8 bases at V and 11 bases at J, with 22 bases in the middle. CDR3 length equals 14 residues. The CDR3 DNA sequence: TGTGCCAGTTCCTACAGGGACCCATCGCCGACCCAGCATTTT. Translating it yields CASSYRDPSPTQHF.

V is TRBV19 and J is TRBJ1-5; D call uncertain. Germline-derived CDR1 and CDR2 are LNHDA and SQIVND (reference sequence). The CDR3 is 14 amino acids. The V gene lost 6 bases and the J gene lost 8 bases, with 17 bases spanning the gap. The CDR3 nucleotides are TGTGCCAGTAGCATGTTCCCTCAGTCCGAGCCCCAGCATTTT. It codes for CASSMFPQSEPQHF. The entire variable domain, with the rest obtained from reference TRBV19 and TRBJ1-5, is as follows: DGGITQSPKYLFRKEGQNVTLSCEQNLNHDAMYWYRQDPGQGLRLIYYSQIVNDFQKGDIAEGYSVSREKKESFPLTVTSAQKNPTAFYLCASSMFPQSEPQHFGDGTRLSIL.

The chain employs TRBV14 and TRBJ1-6; D unclear. The V gene lost 2 bases and the J gene lost 9 bases, with 8 bases spanning the gap. Germline CDR1 SGHDN, CDR2 FVKESK. The CDR3 is made up of 13 amino acids. This CDR3 is CASSQLQASPLHF. CDR3 coding DNA: TGTGCCAGCAGCCAACTGCAGGCTTCACCCCTCCACTTT. The variable domain in full, with the rest retrieved from reference TRBV14 and TRBJ1-6, is EAGVTQFPSHSVIEKGQTVTLRCDPISGHDNLYWYRRVMGKEIKFLLHFVKESKQDESGMPNNRFLAERTGGTYSTLKVQPAELEDSGVYFCASSQLQASPLHFGNGTRLTVT.

V and J are TRBV18 and TRBJ2-2, with 12 bases fitting TRBD2. Germline V gene data show CDR1 as KGHSH and CDR2 as LQKENI. V dropped 4 bases and J dropped 4; count of bases not matched to a gene: 16. The CDR3 is 20 residues long. The CDR3, as DNA: TGTGCCAGCTCACGACCACTAGCGGGGGGCCTCATCAGAACCACCGGGGAGCTGTTTTTT. This sequence encodes CASSRPLAGGLIRTTGELFF.

V and J are TRBV3-1 (or the pseudogene TRBV3-2) and TRBJ1-2; 9 bases are a match to TRBD1. The V and J ends lost 3 bases and 5 bases, in that order; junction bases with no gene match: 4. Germline V gene lookup returns CDR1 LGHDT and CDR2 YNNKEL (reference sequence). The CDR3 totals 14 residues. The DNA for the CDR3 is TGTGCCAGCAGCCAGACAGGGGGATGGTATGGCTACACCTTC. Protein product: CASSQTGGWYGYTF.

Comments on this clone: This same CDR3 is encoded by further DNA sequences in the sample. The chain is built from TRBV29-1 and TRBJ1-2; D remains ambiguous. CDR3 length equals 12 residues. Looked up from germline, CDR1 is SQVTM and CDR2 is ANQGSEA. Trimming cost V 4 bases and J 5 bases, with 11 bases left between them. The CDR3 coding sequence is TGCAGCGTTGGGACTGGGAGATATGGCTACACCTTC. Its translation: CSVGTGRYGYTF.

The chain links TRBV30 to TRBJ1-1; D unclear. The germline V gene encodes CDR1 GTSNPN and CDR2 SVGIG (reference sequence). This CDR3 has 13 amino acids. V was cut by 1 base and J by 0 bases, with 6 bases left in between. CDR3 bases: TGTGCCTGGAGTGATGACTTGAACACTGAAGCTTTCTTT. It translates to CAWSDDLNTEAFF.

The chain carries TRBV7-2 and TRBJ2-5, with a weak D call TRBD1 (6 bases). The CDR3 is 14 residues long. The germline V gene has CDR1 SGHTA and CDR2 FQGNSA. V was shortened by 4 bases and J by 7 bases, with 16 bases between the two germline ends. The CDR3 nucleotides are TGTGCCAGCAGCTCCTTACAGGGCTCGGGGACCCAGTACTTC. Its translation: CASSSLQGSGTQYF.

The chain joins TRBV7-6 to TRBJ1-1; 8 positions agree with TRBD1. Germline V lookup: CDR1 SGHVS, CDR2 FNYEAQ. Germline trimming cut 5 bases from V and 4 bases from J; bases unmatched to any gene: 12. This CDR3 contains 16 residues. DNA of the CDR3: TGTGCCAGCAGCCTCAATCGGGGGACAGGAGCCACTGAAGCTTTCTTT. Amino acids: CASSLNRGTGATEAFF.

The table lists this clone with a count of one. The rearrangement uses TRBV28 and TRBJ1-3, with 10 nucleotides matching TRBD1. Germline V gene lookup returns CDR1 MDHEN and CDR2 SYDVKM. The CDR3 totals 17 residues. V gave up 5 bases and J gave up 0 bases; unmatched junction bases: 7. CDR3 nucleotide sequence: TGTGCCAGCAGTCCGCCGACAGGGGGCTACTCTGGAAACACCATATATTTT. Its protein product is CASSPPTGGYSGNTIYF.

The CDR3 sequence is CASRPTGQGSYEQYF. CDR3 bases: TGTGCCAGCAGACCAACGGGACAGGGGTCCTACGAGCAGTACTTC. V gene TRBV28 combines with J gene TRBJ2-7; TRBD1 matches 10 bases. The CDR3 extends over 15 amino acids. V shed 6 bases, J shed 1 base, and the junction held 6 bases outside the gene matches. Germline CDR1 and CDR2: MDHEN and SYDVKM. The full variable domain, completed using reference TRBV28 and TRBJ2-7, is DVKVTQSSRYLVKRTGEKVFLECVQDMDHENMFWYRQDPGLGLRLIYFSYDVKMKEKGDIPEGYSVSREKKERFSLILESASTNQTSMYLCASRPTGQGSYEQYFGPGTRLTVT.

For the CDR3, the DNA is TGTGCCATCAGTGAGGGGACTAGCGTCTACAATGAGCAGTTCTTC. As protein: CAISEGTSVYNEQFF. The genes are TRBV10-3 and TRBJ2-1, with 10 bases that match TRBD2. The CDR3 length is 15 residues. Germline-derived CDR1 and CDR2 are ENHRY and SYGVKD. Trimming cost V 2 bases and J 3 bases; bases outside gene matches: 1.

The CDR3 protein is CASSVHTLAALAMNTEAFF. CDR3 bases: TGTGCCAGCAGTGTTCACACCCTCGCGGCCCTCGCCATGAACACTGAAGCTTTCTTT. The V call is TRBV6-1, the J call TRBJ1-1, with D unclear. The CDR3 length is 19 residues. Germline V gene sequence: CDR1 MNHNS, CDR2 SASEGT. V lost 4 bases and J 0 bases, leaving 24 bases between the germline ends.

The table lists this clone with a count of one. CDR3 residues: CASSRPVGGADTGELFF. CDR3 nucleotide sequence: TGCGCCAGCAGCCGCCCGGTCGGGGGGGCTGATACCGGGGAGCTGTTTTTT. The chain carries TRBV4-1 and TRBJ2-2, with TRBD2 matching 8 bases. V shed 4 bases and J 5 bases; nucleotides not matched to a gene: 12. CDR1 and CDR2 from the germline V gene are MGHRA and YSYEKL. The CDR3 is made up of 17 amino acids.

The V call is TRBV28, the J call TRBJ1-1, with 9 positions matching TRBD1. The V gene's germline CDR1 is MDHEN and CDR2 SYDVKM. V gave up 6 bases and J gave up 6 bases; unmatched junction bases: 11. This CDR3 contains 15 residues. The DNA of the CDR3 is TGTGCCAGCAGCTCACAGGGGGCCGCGAAGGCTGAAGCTTTCTTT. Its protein is CASSSQGAAKAEAFF.

Details on this clone: A junction end diverges from the germline sequence, so it may reflect a read error. This sequence joins TRBV6-1 and TRBJ1-2; possibly TRBD1 for D (6 bases). CDR1 is MNHNS, CDR2 SASEGT, per germline. This CDR3 has 15 residues. CDR3 residues: CASREEGHPGRGYTF. Here the CDR3 DNA reads TGTGCCAGCAGGGAAGAGGGACATCCGGGCCGAGGCTACACCTTC.

This chain uses TRBV2 with TRBJ1-4; a weak D match, TRBD1 (5 bases). Looked up from germline, CDR1 is SNHLY and CDR2 is FYNNEI. V dropped 6 bases and J dropped 13 bases, with 12 bases sitting between them. This CDR3 is built from 11 residues. CDR3 protein: CASRGVVLLFF. The CDR3 region has the DNA TGTGCCAGCAGAGGGGTTGTTTTACTGTTTTTT.

V usage is TRBV7-2 and J usage is TRBJ2-1; no clear D gene. The CDR3 has 13 amino acids. Germline loops: CDR1 SGHTA, CDR2 FQGNSA. The V end lost 3 bases, the J end lost 8 bases, and 11 bases lay between the germline ends. The CDR3 region has the DNA TGTGCCAGCAGCTTTTGGCAGAGCGATGAGCAGTTCTTC. Translating it yields CASSFWQSDEQFF.